This T cell receptor beta chain was sequenced for a study of blood T cell repertoires in COVID-19. Study at large: Both acute and convalescent COVID-19 samples were obtained from the United States, Italy and Spain.

Clones were read by immunoSEQ multiplex PCR, and TCRdb kept only the in-frame ones, dropping some. This sample has 200,000 to 250,000 clones, with around 81% found just once. V lost 5 bases, J lost 9 bases, and 9 bases stayed unmatched. CDR3 length: 16 amino acids. The V gene's germline CDR1 is KGHDR and CDR2 SFDVKD. Sequencing was performed on PBMCs or T cells enriched from blood (not recorded which). The rearrangement joins TRBV24-1 to TRBJ2-3, with TRBD2 matching over 14 bases. The clonotype was recovered from a woman in her fifties or sixties with acute COVID-19. The CDR3: CATSALTSGGAGTQYF. CDR3 DNA sequence: TGTGCCACCAGTGCCTTGACTAGCGGGGGGGCGGGGACGCAGTATTTT.